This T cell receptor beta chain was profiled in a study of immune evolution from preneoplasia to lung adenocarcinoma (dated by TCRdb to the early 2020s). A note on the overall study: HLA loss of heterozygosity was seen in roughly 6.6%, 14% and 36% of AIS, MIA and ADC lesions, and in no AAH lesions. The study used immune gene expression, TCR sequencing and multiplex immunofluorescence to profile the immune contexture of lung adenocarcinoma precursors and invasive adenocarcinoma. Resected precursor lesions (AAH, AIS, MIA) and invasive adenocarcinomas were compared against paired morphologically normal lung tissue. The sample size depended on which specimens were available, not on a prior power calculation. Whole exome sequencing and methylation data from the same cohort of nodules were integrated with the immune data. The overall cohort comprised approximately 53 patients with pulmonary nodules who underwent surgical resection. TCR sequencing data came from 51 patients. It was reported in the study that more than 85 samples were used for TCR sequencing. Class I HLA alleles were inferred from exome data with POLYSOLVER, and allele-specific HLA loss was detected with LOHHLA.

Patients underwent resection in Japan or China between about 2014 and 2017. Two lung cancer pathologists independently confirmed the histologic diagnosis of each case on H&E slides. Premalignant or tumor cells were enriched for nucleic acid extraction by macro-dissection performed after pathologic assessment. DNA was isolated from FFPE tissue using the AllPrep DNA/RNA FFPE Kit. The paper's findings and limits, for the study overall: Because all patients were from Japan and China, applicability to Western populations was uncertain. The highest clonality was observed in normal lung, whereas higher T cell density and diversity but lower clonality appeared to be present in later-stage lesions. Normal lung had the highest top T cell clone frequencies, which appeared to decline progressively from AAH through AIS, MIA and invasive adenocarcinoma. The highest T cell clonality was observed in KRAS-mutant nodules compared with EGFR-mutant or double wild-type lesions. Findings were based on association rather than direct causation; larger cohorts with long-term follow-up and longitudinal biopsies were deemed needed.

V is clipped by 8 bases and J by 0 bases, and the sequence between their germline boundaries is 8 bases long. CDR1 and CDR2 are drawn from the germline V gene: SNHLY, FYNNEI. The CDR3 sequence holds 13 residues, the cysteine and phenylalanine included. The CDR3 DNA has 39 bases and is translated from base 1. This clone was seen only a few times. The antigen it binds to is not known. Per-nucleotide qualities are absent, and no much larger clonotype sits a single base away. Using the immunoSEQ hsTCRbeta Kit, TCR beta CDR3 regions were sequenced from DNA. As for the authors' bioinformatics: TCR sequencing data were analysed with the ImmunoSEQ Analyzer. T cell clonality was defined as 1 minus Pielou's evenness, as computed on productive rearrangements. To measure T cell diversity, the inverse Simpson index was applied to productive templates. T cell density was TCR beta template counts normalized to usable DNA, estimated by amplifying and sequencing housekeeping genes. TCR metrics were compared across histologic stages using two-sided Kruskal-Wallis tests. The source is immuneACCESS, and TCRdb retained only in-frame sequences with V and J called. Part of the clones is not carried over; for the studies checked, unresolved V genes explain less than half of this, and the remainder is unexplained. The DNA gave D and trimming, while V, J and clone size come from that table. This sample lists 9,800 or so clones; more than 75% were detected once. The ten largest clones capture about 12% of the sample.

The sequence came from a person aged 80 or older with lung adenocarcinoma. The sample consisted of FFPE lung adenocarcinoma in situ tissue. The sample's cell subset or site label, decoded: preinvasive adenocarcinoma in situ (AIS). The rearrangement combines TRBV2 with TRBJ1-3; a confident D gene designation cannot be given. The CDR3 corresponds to CASASFSGNTIYF. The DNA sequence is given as TGTGCCAGCGCCAGCTTCTCTGGAAACACCATATATTTT. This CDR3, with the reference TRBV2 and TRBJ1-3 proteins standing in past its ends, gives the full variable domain EPEVTQTPSHQVTQMGQEVILRCVPISNHLYFYWYRQILGQKVEFLVSFYNNEISEKSEIFDDQFSVERPDGSNFTLKIRSTKLEDSAMYFCASASFSGNTIYFGEGSWLTVV.